The 21 T cell receptor beta chains below all came from one sample that was sequenced in a study of T cells in Graves' hyperthyroidism and ophthalmopathy (dated by TCRdb to between 2018 and 2021). Receptor libraries were prepared by multiplex PCR. Sequencing relied on an Illumina HiSeq 2000. The TCR beta CDR3 regions were amplified from RNA transcripts. A first-round RT-PCR of the TCR CDR3 used the HTBI primer set with the Qiagen OneStep RT-PCR kit. Using fastp trimming at Q25 and MiXCR clonotype assembly, TCRdb reanalyzed the public sequencing data and kept in-frame beta chains. Identical CDR3 proteins give one entry, which carries the most common genes and DNA. This sample gives around 690,000 distinct CDR3 sequences in total; 15% to 20% of them show up just once. The biggest ten clones account for around 15% of the sample. The material sequenced was blood. The receptors originated from a man between 50 and 59 years old with Graves' hyperthyroidism.

Regarding this clonotype: A much larger clone sits a single nucleotide away, making a read error possible. The chain's CDR3 is CASTLRRFGYTF. DNA of the CDR3: TGTGCCAGCACCCTGCGAAGGTTTGGCTACACCTTC. The chain couples TRBV28 to TRBJ1-2; D remains unclear. The V end lost 7 bases, the J end lost 7 bases, and 13 bases lay between the germline ends. The CDR3 runs 12 residues. CDR1 is MDHEN and CDR2 is SYDVKM in the germline V gene.

This clonotype was counted between two and nine times. The rearrangement joins TRBV7-3 to TRBJ2-1; 16 nucleotides line up with TRBD2. Germline loops: CDR1 SGHTA, CDR2 FQGTGA. The length of the CDR3 is 16 residues. V lost 5 bases, J lost 10 bases, and 8 bases stayed unmatched. The CDR3 DNA sequence: TGTGCCAGCAGCGATAGACCGGGACTAGCGGGAGGGGAGCAGTTCTTC. Its protein product is CASSDRPGLAGGEQFF.

This clonotype came up a few times. The V call is TRBV20-1, the J call TRBJ2-7; the match to TRBD2 covers 9 bases. Germline CDR1 DFQATT, CDR2 SNEGSKA (reference sequence). The V gene end was trimmed by 3 bases and the J gene end by 4 bases; junction bases not matched to a gene: 7. This CDR3 comprises 14 residues. CDR3 nucleotides: TGCAGTGCTAGTGGGGCGGGAGGGCCGTACGAGCAGTACTTC. This translates into CSASGAGGPYEQYF.

This clonotype was recorded a few times. The chain couples TRBV2 to TRBJ1-1, with 7 bases that match TRBD1. V was clipped by 3 bases and J by 4 bases; unmatched bases: 8. The CDR3 covers 15 residues. CDR1 is SNHLY and CDR2 is FYNNEI in the germline V gene. CDR3: CASSDRGIMSTEAFF. For the CDR3, the DNA is TGTGCCAGCAGTGACAGGGGGATCATGAGCACTGAAGCTTTCTTT.

V is TRBV4-2 and J is TRBJ2-3, with D perhaps TRBD2 (5 bases). V was clipped by 0 bases and J by 4 bases, with 11 bases between them. There are 15 residues in the CDR3. Germline CDR1 LGHNA, CDR2 YNFKEQ. CDR3 in amino acids: CASSQETPGADTQYF. CDR3 nucleotides: TGTGCCAGCAGCCAAGAGACCCCCGGGGCAGATACGCAGTATTTT.

The sample holds many counts of this clonotype. This rearrangement joins TRBV2 to TRBJ1-4; D not certain. V shed 6 bases and J shed 10 bases, with 12 bases lying between them. The germline CDR1 and CDR2 sequences are SNHLY and FYNNEI. The CDR3 totals 12 residues. CDR3 amino acids: CASSPYSGKLFF. The CDR3 DNA sequence: TGTGCCAGCAGCCCCTACTCCGGAAAACTGTTTTTT.

This clonotype was recorded at least ten times. The V call is TRBV7-6, the J call TRBJ2-1; perhaps TRBD2 as D (5 bases). Trimming pared 5 bases from V and 2 bases from J, leaving 13 bases between. This CDR3 contains 15 residues. Germline V gene lookup returns CDR1 SGHVS and CDR2 FNYEAQ. The CDR3 DNA reads TGTGCCAGCAGCCCCAGGACTGTACCCTACAATGAGCAGTTCTTC. It yields the protein CASSPRTVPYNEQFF.

At least ten counts were recorded for this clonotype. The V gene is TRBV7-2, the J gene TRBJ2-1; no definite D call. The CDR3 contains 14 residues. From germline, CDR1 is SGHTA and CDR2 FQGNSA. The V end was cut by 3 bases, the J end by 2 bases, with 8 bases between. The CDR3 DNA reads as TGTGCCAGCAGCTTGGGAAGCCCCTACAATGAGCAGTTCTTC. It encodes CASSLGSPYNEQFF.

The table lists this clonotype with a few counts. CDR3 loop: CASSRGGPPPPGELFF. CDR3 coding DNA: TGTGCCAGCAGCCGTGGGGGCCCCCCCCCCCCCGGGGAGCTGTTTTTT. The chain links TRBV14 to TRBJ2-2; TRBD1 is a possible D gene (6 bases). Germline V gene data show CDR1 as SGHDN and CDR2 as FVKESK. V was shortened by 4 bases and J by 6 bases, with 18 bases between the two germline ends. This CDR3 spans 16 amino acids.

CDR3 bases: TGTGCCACCAGCAAAGCCAACGGGAGGGCGGGGGATACGCAGTATTTT. Translated: CATSKANGRAGDTQYF. This chain connects TRBV15 to TRBJ2-3; 8 nucleotides match TRBD2. The CDR3 runs to 16 residues. V shed 4 bases, J shed 6 bases, and the junction held 12 bases outside the gene matches. Germline V lookup: CDR1 LNHNV, CDR2 YYDKDF (reference sequence).

This chain uses TRBV4-3 with TRBJ1-6; the D gene is possibly TRBD1 (5 bases). Trimming took 0 bases from V and 4 from J, leaving 10 bases between them. Germline CDR1 LGHNA, CDR2 YSLEER. CDR3 length equals 16 residues. CDR3 bases: TGCGCCAGCAGCCAAGATCCGGGGCTTTATAATTCACCCCTCCACTTT. Translated: CASSQDPGLYNSPLHF.

This clonotype has a count of ten or more. The junction departs from germline at one end; a sequencing error may be responsible. CDR3 residues: CASSLQQNTEAFF. In nucleotides, the CDR3 is TGTGCCAGCAGCCTTCAGCAGAACACTGAAGCTTTCTTT. This rearrangement joins TRBV5-1 to TRBJ1-1; D remains unclear. The CDR3 totals 13 residues. Germline V gene sequence: CDR1 SGHRS, CDR2 YFSETQ. The full variable domain, its missing parts supplied by reference TRBV5-1 and TRBJ1-1, is KAGVTQTPRYLIKTRGQQVTLSCSPISGHRSVSWYQQTPGQGLQFLFEYFSETQRNKGNFPGRFSGRQFSNSRSEMNVSTLELGDSALYLCASSLQQNTEAFFGQGTRLTVV.

This clonotype was observed at least ten times. This rearrangement joins TRBV30 to TRBJ1-2, with a tentative D call TRBD1 (6 bases). This CDR3 contains 12 residues. CDR1 and CDR2 (germline): GTSNPN, SVGIG (reference sequence). Between the trimmed V and J ends, which lost 1 base and 7 bases, there was a span of 10 bases. CDR3 in amino acids: CAWSGGGFGYTF. DNA of the CDR3: TGTGCCTGGAGTGGAGGGGGGTTTGGCTACACCTTC.

This clonotype has at least ten counts. This rearrangement joins TRBV2 to TRBJ2-5; 10 bases line up with TRBD2. Germline V CDR1 and CDR2: SNHLY, FYNNEI. The J segment lost 4 bases and the V segment lost 2 bases, leaving 7 bases of the junction unmatched. There are 16 residues in the CDR3. CDR3 sequence reads: CASSELAGEGRETQYF. CDR3 DNA sequence: TGTGCCAGCAGTGAACTAGCGGGAGAAGGAAGAGAGACCCAGTACTTC. The entire variable domain, with the rest obtained from reference TRBV2 and TRBJ2-5, is as follows: EPEVTQTPSHQVTQMGQEVILRCVPISNHLYFYWYRQILGQKVEFLVSFYNNEISEKSEIFDDQFSVERPDGSNFTLKIRSTKLEDSAMYFCASSELAGEGRETQYFGPGTRLLVL.

V gene TRBV7-3 combines with J gene TRBJ2-2; D may be TRBD2 (5 bases). CDR1 is SGHTA, CDR2 FQGTGA, per germline. The CDR3 has 17 amino acids. Trimming removed 5 bases at V and 4 bases at J, with 20 bases between. CDR3: CASSPRVGGSATGELFF. The CDR3, as DNA: TGTGCCAGCAGCCCCCGGGTAGGTGGTAGCGCCACCGGGGAGCTGTTTTTT.

In its sample, this clonotype was seen many times. The chain carries TRBV6-1 and TRBJ1-5; D is unresolved. Trimming stripped 4 bases from V and 3 bases from J, with 13 bases between. Germline V gives CDR1 MNHNS, CDR2 SASEGT. CDR3 length: 15 amino acids. The CDR3 nucleotides read TGTGCCAGCAGTGTTTCAGTGATCTTCAATCAGCCCCAGCATTTT. Amino acid sequence: CASSVSVIFNQPQHF.

This clonotype appeared many times. The chain is built from TRBV5-1 and TRBJ2-7; TRBD1 matches 7 bases. Trimming at V came to 1 base and at J to 3 bases, leaving 10 bases not matched to a gene. This CDR3 spans 16 amino acids. Germline CDR1 SGHRS, CDR2 YFSETQ. The CDR3 here is CASSLRDSLRVYEQYF. The CDR3 nucleotides read TGCGCCAGCAGCTTGAGGGACAGCTTAAGGGTCTACGAGCAGTACTTC.

On this clonotype itself: A much bigger clone sits one base away, suggesting this may be a read error. The chain carries TRBV2 and TRBJ1-5, with D possibly matching TRBD1 (6 bases). Germline V gene lookup returns CDR1 SNHLY and CDR2 FYNNEI. The CDR3 is 15 amino acids. The chain's CDR3 is CTSRDGQISNQPQHF. Written as DNA, the CDR3 is TGTACCAGCAGGGATGGACAGATTAGCAATCAGCCCCAGCATTTT.

J is TRBJ1-2 and V is TRBV28; 10 nucleotides line up with TRBD1. The CDR3 length is 18 residues. Per the germline V gene, CDR1 is MDHEN and CDR2 is SYDVKM. V gave up 8 bases and J gave up 0 bases; unmatched junction bases: 15. The CDR3 DNA sequence: TGTGCCAGCGGGTTACCGCCGGGACAGGGGTCATCTAACTATGGCTACACCTTC. It specifies CASGLPPGQGSSNYGYTF.

The table lists this clonotype with a few counts. This chain links TRBV30 with TRBJ2-1; D possibly matches TRBD1 or TRBD2 (5 bases each). CDR1 is GTSNPN, CDR2 SVGIG, per germline (reference sequence). This CDR3 is built from 15 residues. V was pared by 1 base and J by 8 bases, with 18 bases between. Here the CDR3 reads CAWSEIGFRDDEQFF. As DNA, the CDR3 is TGTGCCTGGAGTGAAATAGGGTTTCGGGACGATGAGCAGTTCTTC.

This clonotype has ten or more counts. The chain is built from TRBV28 and TRBJ2-7; D may be TRBD1 (5 bases). CDR1 is MDHEN and CDR2 is SYDVKM in the germline V gene. V lost 0 bases and J lost 6, with 18 bases in between. The CDR3 length is 16 residues. The CDR3 nucleotides read TGTGCCAGCAGTTTATGGGCTTTGGACACCTCCCTCGAGCAGTACTTC. Encoded protein: CASSLWALDTSLEQYF.